The present entry profiles one T cell receptor (beta chain) with its context. What it binds is not known. This specimen comes from a study of long-term antiretroviral therapy in people with HIV. Version v3.0 of the immunoSEQ assay was performed at survey level. TCRdb keeps only in-frame clones here, not all; method: immunoSEQ multiplex PCR. The sample has around 40,000 clones; 94% are singletons. Regarding the study as a whole: Clones that had undergone expansion before ART prevailed in the repertoire throughout all time points. Patients on ART gained diversity, which nonetheless stayed below transplant donor controls.

HIV-positive participants were all treated in the United States. Sequencing was performed on unsorted PBMCs, taken 4.1 years after starting antiretroviral therapy. This receptor was obtained from a woman between 45 and 65 years old with HIV.

The CDR3 here is CASSPWEAGAAGYTF. DNA of the CDR3: TGTGCCAGCAGCCCTTGGGAGGCCGGGGCCGCGGGCTACACCTTC. V is TRBV5-4 and J is TRBJ1-2; perhaps TRBD1 as D (5 bases). The CDR3 has 15 residues. Per the germline V gene, CDR1 is SGHNT and CDR2 is YYREEE (reference sequence). V was clipped by 4 bases and J by 8 bases, with 21 bases between them.